This is a list of T cell receptor beta chains from one sample in a study of T cell changes during pregnancy in multiple sclerosis. Method: immunoSEQ multiplex PCR; TCRdb's copy keeps in-frame clones and lacks some. The data contain 42,000 or so clones, roughly 93% of them singletons. The input for sequencing was CD8+ T cells from peripheral blood mononuclear cells, taken in the third trimester of pregnancy. The source of these receptors is a female donor with multiple sclerosis, enrolled in a pregnancy study. Each CDR3 is given with its conserved first and last residue. D genes are given only for firm matches.

TRBJ2-7,TRBV4-1,-,CASSQDPGGDYYEQYF
TRBJ2-7,TRBV15,TRBD2,CATSRLDSGRYEQYF
TRBJ2-3,TRBV7-8,TRBD2,CASSFLLAGVGDTQYF
TRBJ2-1,TRBV15,TRBD2,CATSASGTSGRKGQFF
TRBJ2-1,TRBV7-3,-,CASSLIAGLGSYNEQFF
TRBJ2-5,TRBV19,-,CASSIRQGGETQYF
TRBJ1-1,TRBV28,-,CASSDGVGAFF
TRBJ2-2,TRBV7-8,TRBD1,CASSARIGGPGELFF
TRBJ2-1,TRBV6-1,-,CASIQGNEQFF
TRBJ2-7,TRBV2,TRBD1,CASEGQSSSYEQYF
TRBJ2-1,TRBV7-6,TRBD2,CASSTPLGAASGSGEQFF
TRBJ1-1,TRBV19,-,CASSALLGMNTEAFF
TRBJ2-7,TRBV9,TRBD1,CASSGRTGGAGEQYF
TRBJ1-1,TRBV27,TRBD1,CASSLTGTGAMNTEAFF
TRBJ1-2,TRBV15,-,CATSRDSAGVYGYTF
TRBJ2-1,TRBV4-1,TRBD2,CASSQGTSGTYNEQFF
TRBJ2-2,TRBV5-4,TRBD1,CASSLDRGIDTGELFF
TRBJ2-3,TRBV27,-,CASSLASRDTQYF
TRBJ2-3,TRBV6-5,-,CASSYSIPGTDTQYF
TRBJ2-5,TRBV4-3,-,CASSQEYRVQETQYF
TRBJ1-1,TRBV4-1,-,CASSAIGGNTEAFF
TRBJ2-5,TRBV5-5,TRBD1,CASSMTGGAETQYF
TRBJ2-3,TRBV7-9,TRBD2,CASSGGLAGTTDTQYF
TRBJ1-5,TRBV15,-,CATSREEGLGQPQHF
TRBJ2-2,TRBV25-1,TRBD1,CASSEYRGTGAGTGELFF
TRBJ2-7,TRBV28,TRBD2,CASSFSRLAVEGYEQYF
TRBJ2-5,TRBV27,-,CASSSSGNLQETQYF
TRBJ2-1,TRBV5-1,TRBD1,CASSVGTGGLSNEQFF
TRBJ2-7,TRBV5-6,-,CASSYSQGYEQYF
TRBJ2-5,TRBV28,TRBD2,CASSQTSGTSQETQYF
TRBJ2-1,TRBV5-8,-,CASSNERASYNEQFF
TRBJ2-6,TRBV15,-,CATSRGQVSSGANVLTF
TRBJ2-3,TRBV10-3,TRBD2,CAISGRLAGGQTDTQYF
TRBJ2-7,TRBV15,TRBD2,CATSGSGTIYEQYF
TRBJ1-1,TRBV11-3,-,CASSHIRQPNTEAFF
TRBJ1-5,TRBV6-1,-,CASTGGNQPQHF
TRBJ1-1,TRBV5-1,-,CASSLGSTYLNTEAFF
TRBJ2-7,TRBV15,TRBD2,CATSRDPSGSSEQYF
TRBJ2-7,TRBV19,-,CASSMQGGYEQYF
TRBJ2-1,TRBV10-3,-,CAISEMGPNNEQFF
TRBJ2-7,TRBV15,TRBD1,CATSTKTGAYEQYF
TRBJ2-3,TRBV9,TRBD2,CASSVGLAASTDTQYF
TRBJ2-2,TRBV28,TRBD2,CASSLAFLAGNTGELFF
TRBJ1-2,TRBV28,TRBD1,CASSPQTGSIQTTNYGYTF
TRBJ2-3,TRBV7-6,-,CASSLGGRTDTQYF
TRBJ1-2,TRBV21-1,-,CASSPGGYGYTF
TRBJ2-1,TRBV27,TRBD1,CASSGTVYNEQFF
TRBJ1-3,TRBV2,-,CASEQDSGNTIYF
TRBJ1-2,TRBV2,-,CASLDRNYGYTF
TRBJ1-2,TRBV9,-,CASSVAGGYGYTF
TRBJ2-7,TRBV5-4,TRBD1,CASSSGQGIHEQYF
TRBJ2-3,TRBV19,-,CASSIEASTDTQYF
TRBJ2-3,TRBV7-9,TRBD2,CASSPPPSLAGEVGDTQYF